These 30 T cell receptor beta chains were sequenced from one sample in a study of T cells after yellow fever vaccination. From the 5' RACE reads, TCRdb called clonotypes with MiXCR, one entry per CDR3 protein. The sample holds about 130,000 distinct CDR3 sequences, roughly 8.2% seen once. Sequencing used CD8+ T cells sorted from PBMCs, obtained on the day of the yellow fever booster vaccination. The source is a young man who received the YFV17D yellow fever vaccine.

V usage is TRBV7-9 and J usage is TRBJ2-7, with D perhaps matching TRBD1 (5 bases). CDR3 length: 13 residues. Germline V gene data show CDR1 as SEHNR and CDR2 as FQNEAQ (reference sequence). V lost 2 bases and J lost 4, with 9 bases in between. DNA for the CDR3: TGTGCCAGCAGCTTATTTACAGGATACGAGCAGTACTTC. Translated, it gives CASSLFTGYEQYF.

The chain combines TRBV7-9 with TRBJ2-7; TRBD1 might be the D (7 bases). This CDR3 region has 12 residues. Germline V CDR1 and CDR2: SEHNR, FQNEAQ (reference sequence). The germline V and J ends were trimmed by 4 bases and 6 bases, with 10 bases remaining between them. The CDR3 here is CASSSQGGEQYV. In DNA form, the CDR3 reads TGTGCCAGCAGCTCCCAGGGGGGCGAGCAGTACGTC.

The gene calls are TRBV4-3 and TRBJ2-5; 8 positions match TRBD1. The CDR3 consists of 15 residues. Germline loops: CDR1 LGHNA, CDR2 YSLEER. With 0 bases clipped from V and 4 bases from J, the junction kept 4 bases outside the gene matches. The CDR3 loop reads CASSQDRQGAETQYF. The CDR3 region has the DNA TGCGCCAGCAGCCAAGATCGGCAGGGGGCAGAGACCCAGTACTTC.

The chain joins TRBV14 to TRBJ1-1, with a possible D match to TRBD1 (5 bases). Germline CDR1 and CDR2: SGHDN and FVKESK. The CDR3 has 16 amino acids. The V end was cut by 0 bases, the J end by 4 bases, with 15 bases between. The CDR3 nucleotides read TGTGCCAGCAGCCAAGAAATAGGGGCGGGGGGCACTGAAGCTTTCTTT. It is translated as CASSQEIGAGGTEAFF.

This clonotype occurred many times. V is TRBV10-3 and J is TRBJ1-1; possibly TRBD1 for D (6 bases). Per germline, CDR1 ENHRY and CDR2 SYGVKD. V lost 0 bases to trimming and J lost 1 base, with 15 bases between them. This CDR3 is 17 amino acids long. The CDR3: CAISESIFGTSNTEAFF. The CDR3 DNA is TGTGCCATCAGTGAGTCGATATTTGGGACATCGAACACTGAAGCTTTCTTT.

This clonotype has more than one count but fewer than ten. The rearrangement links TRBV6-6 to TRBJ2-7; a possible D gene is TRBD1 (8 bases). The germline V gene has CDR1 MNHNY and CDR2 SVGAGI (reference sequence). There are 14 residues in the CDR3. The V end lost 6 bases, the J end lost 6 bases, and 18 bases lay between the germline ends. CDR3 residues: CASRKRDRPGEQYF. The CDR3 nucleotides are TGTGCCAGCAGAAAGCGGGACAGGCCCGGCGAGCAGTACTTC.

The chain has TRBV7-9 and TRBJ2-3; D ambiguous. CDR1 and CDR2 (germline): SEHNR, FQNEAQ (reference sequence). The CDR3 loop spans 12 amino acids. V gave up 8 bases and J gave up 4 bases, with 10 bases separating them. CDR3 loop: CASRLEADTQYF. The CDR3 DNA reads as TGTGCCAGCCGGCTAGAGGCAGATACGCAGTATTTT.

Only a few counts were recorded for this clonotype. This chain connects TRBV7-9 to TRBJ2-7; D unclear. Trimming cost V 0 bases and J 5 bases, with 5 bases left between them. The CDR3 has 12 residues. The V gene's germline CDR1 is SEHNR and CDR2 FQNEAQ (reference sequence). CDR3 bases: TGTGCCAGCAGCTTAGCTCTCCACGAGCAGTACTTC. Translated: CASSLALHEQYF.

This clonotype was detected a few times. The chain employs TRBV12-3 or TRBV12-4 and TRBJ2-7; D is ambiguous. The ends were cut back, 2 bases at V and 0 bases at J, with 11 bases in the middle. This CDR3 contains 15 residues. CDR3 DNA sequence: TGTGCCAGCAGTTTATCCGACGCGAGCTCCTACGAGCAGTACTTC. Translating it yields CASSLSDASSYEQYF.

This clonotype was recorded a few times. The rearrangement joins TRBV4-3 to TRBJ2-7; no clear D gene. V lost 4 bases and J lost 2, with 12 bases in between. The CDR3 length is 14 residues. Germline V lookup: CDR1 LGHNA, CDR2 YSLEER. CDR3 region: CASSRGNGPYEQYF. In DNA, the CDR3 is TGCGCCAGCAGCCGAGGAAACGGACCCTACGAGCAGTACTTC.

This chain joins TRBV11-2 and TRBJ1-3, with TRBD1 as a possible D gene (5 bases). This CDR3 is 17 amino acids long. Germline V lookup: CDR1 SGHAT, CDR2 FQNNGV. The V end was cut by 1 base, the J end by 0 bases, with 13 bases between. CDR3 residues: CASSLGAGTFSGNTIYF. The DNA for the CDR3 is TGTGCCAGCAGCTTAGGCGCAGGGACCTTCTCTGGAAACACCATATATTTT. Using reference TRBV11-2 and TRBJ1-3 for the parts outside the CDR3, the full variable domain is EAGVAQSPRYKIIEKRQSVAFWCNPISGHATLYWYQQILGQGPKLLIQFQNNGVVDDSQLPKDRFSAERLKGVDSTLKIQPAKLEDSAVYLCASSLGAGTFSGNTIYFGEGSWLTVV.

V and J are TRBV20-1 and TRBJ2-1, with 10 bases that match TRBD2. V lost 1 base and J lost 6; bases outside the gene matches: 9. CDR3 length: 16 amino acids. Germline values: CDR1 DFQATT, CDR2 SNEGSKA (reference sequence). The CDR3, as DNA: TGCAGTGCTAGAGGAAAAATAGCGGGGGGTGGCAATGAGCAGTTCTTC. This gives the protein CSARGKIAGGGNEQFF.

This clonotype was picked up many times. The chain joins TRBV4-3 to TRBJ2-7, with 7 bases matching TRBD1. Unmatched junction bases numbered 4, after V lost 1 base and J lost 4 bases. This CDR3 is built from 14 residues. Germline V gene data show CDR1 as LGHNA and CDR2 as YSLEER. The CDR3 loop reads CASSQGQGDYEQYF. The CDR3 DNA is TGCGCCAGCAGCCAAGGACAGGGAGATTACGAGCAGTACTTC.

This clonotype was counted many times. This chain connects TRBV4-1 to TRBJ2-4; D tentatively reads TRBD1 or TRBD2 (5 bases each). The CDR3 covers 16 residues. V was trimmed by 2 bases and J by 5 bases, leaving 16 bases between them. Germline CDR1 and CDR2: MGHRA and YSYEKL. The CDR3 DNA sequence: TGCGCCAGCAGCCAACCCTGGGGCATGGGGGAAAACATTCAGTACTTC. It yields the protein CASSQPWGMGENIQYF.

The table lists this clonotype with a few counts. This chain's CDR3 is CASSQEASGDYEQFF. CDR3 sequence (DNA): TGTGCCAGCAGCCAAGAGGCTAGCGGGGATTATGAGCAGTTCTTC. J is TRBJ2-1 and V is TRBV4-2; 9 bases agree with TRBD2. V dropped 0 bases and J dropped 8; count of bases not matched to a gene: 5. Germline V lookup: CDR1 LGHNA, CDR2 YNFKEQ. The CDR3 length is 15 residues.

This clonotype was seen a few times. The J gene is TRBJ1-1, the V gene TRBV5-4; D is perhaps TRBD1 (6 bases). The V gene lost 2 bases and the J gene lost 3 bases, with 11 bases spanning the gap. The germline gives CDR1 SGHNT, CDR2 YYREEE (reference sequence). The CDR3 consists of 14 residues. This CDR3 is CASSFGGSDTEAFF. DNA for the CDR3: TGTGCCAGCAGCTTTGGGGGCAGTGACACTGAAGCTTTCTTT.

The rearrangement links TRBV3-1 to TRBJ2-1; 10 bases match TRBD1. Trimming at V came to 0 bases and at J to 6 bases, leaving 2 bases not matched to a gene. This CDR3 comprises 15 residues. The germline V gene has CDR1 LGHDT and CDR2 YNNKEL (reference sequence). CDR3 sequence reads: CASSQDGTGVNEQFF. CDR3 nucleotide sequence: TGTGCCAGCAGCCAAGATGGGACAGGGGTCAATGAGCAGTTCTTC.

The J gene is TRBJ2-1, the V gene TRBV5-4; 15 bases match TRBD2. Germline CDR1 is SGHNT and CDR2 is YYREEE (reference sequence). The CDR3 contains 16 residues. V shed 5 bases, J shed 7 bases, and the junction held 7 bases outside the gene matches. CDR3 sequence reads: CASRRTSGGVLNEQFF. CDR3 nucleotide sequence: TGTGCCAGCAGGCGGACTAGCGGGGGGGTGTTGAATGAGCAGTTCTTC.

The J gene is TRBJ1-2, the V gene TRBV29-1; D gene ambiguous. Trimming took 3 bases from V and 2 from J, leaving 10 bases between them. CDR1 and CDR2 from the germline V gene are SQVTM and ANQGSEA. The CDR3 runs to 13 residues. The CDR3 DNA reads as TGCAGCGTTGAGTCACCGGAGAACTATGGCTACACCTTC. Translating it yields CSVESPENYGYTF. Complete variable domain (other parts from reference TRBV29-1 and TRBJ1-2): SAVISQKPSRDICQRGTSLTIQCQVDSQVTMMFWYRQQPGQSLTLIATANQGSEATYESGFVIDKFPISRPNLTFSTLTVSNMSPEDSSIYLCSVESPENYGYTFGSGTRLTVV.

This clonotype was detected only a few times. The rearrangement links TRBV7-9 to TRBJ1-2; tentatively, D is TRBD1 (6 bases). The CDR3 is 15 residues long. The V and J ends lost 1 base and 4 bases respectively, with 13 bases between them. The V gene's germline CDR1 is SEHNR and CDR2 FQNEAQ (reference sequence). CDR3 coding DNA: TGTGCCAGCAGCTTAGGCTGGGGGCCGAGCTATGGCTACACCTTC. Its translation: CASSLGWGPSYGYTF. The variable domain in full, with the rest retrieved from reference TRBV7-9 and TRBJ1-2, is DTGVSQNPRHKITKRGQNVTFRCDPISEHNRLYWYRQTLGQGPEFLTYFQNEAQLEKSRLLSDRFSAERPKGSFSTLEIQRTEQGDSAMYLCASSLGWGPSYGYTFGSGTRLTVV.

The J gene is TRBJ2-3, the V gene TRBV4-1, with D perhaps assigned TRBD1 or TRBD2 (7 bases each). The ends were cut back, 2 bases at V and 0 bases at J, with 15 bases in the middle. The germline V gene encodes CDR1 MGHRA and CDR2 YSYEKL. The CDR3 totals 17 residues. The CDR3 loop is CASSQQQGRGSTDTQYF. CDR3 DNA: TGCGCCAGCAGCCAACAACAGGGGAGGGGTAGCACAGATACGCAGTATTTT.

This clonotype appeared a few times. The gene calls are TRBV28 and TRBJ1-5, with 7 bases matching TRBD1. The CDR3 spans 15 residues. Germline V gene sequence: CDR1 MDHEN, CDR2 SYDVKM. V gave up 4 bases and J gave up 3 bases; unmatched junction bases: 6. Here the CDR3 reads CASSWDSGLNQPQHF. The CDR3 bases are TGTGCCAGCAGTTGGGACAGTGGTCTCAATCAGCCCCAGCATTTT.

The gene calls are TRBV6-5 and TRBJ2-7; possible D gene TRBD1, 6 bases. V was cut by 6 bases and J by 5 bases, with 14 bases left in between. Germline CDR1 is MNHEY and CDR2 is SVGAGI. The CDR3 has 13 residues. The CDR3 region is CASSIRQGNEQYV. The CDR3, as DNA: TGTGCCAGCAGCATTCGCCAGGGGAACGAGCAGTACGTC.

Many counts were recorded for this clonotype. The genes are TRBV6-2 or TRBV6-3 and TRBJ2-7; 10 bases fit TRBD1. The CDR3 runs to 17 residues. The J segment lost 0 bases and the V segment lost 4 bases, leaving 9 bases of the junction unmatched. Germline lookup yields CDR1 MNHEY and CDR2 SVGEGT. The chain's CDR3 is CASSFPGQGMGSYEQYF. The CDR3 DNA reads TGTGCCAGCAGTTTCCCGGGACAGGGGATGGGCTCCTACGAGCAGTACTTC.

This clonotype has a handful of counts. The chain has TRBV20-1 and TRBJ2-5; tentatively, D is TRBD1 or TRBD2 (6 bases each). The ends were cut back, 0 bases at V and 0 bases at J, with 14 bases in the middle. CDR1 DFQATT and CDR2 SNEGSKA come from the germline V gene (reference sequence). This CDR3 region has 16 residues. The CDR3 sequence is CSARDLGGGDQETQYF. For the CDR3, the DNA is TGCAGTGCTAGAGATCTGGGGGGCGGAGACCAAGAGACCCAGTACTTC.

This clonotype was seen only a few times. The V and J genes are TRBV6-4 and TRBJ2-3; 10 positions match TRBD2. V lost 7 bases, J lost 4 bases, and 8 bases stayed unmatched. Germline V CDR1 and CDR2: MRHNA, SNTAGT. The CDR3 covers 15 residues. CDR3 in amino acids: CASKSGGAVADTQYF. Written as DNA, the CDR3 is TGTGCCAGCAAAAGCGGGGGGGCCGTGGCAGATACGCAGTATTTT.

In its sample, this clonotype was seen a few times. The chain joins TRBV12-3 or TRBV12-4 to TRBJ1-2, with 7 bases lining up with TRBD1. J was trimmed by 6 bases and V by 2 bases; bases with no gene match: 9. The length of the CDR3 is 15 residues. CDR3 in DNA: TGTGCCAGCAGTTTACTCCCGGGACAGATTAATGGCTACACCTTC. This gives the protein CASSLLPGQINGYTF.

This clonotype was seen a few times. The chain's CDR3 is CASKRGHIDTQYF. CDR3 nucleotides: TGTGCCAGCAAGAGGGGGCACATAGATACGCAGTATTTT. The genes are TRBV6-5 and TRBJ2-3; 7 bases line up with TRBD1. Germline CDR1 reads MNHEY; CDR2 reads SVGAGI. The length of the CDR3 is 13 residues. The ends lost 7 bases at V and 5 bases at J; junction bases unmatched: 6.

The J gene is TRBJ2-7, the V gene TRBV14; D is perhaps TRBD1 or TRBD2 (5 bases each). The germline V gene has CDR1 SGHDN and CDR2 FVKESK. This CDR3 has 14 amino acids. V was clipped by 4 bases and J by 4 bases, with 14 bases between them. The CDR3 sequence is CASSPWDGGYEQYF. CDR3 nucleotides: TGTGCCAGCAGCCCTTGGGACGGAGGATACGAGCAGTACTTC.

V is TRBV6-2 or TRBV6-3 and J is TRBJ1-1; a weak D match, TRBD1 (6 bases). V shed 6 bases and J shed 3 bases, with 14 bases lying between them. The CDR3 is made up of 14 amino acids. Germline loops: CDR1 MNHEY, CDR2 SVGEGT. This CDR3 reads CASRWTEEDTEAFF. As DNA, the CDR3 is TGTGCCAGCAGATGGACAGAGGAGGACACTGAAGCTTTCTTT.